The table lists the clone carrying this T cell receptor (beta chain) with a count of one. What it recognizes is unknown. This table comes from immunoSEQ multiplex PCR, and its TCRdb copy is limited to in-frame clones, with some not included. The table has approximately 150,000 clones, 80% to 95% seen once. This specimen comes from a study of T cell responses to AZD1222 COVID-19 vaccine. General study findings and limits: Clonal diversity was possibly underestimated, and white British individuals and females predominated among donors. Nearly half of spike-specific TCRs reportedly go after variant regions that carry no mutations.

The germline gives CDR1 SGHTA, CDR2 FQGNSA. The V end lost 3 bases, the J end lost 5 bases, and 14 bases lay between the germline ends. This CDR3 region has 15 residues. This chain joins TRBV7-2 and TRBJ2-1, with a weak D call TRBD2 (7 bases). This sequence was found in an adult in good health. The specimen was peripheral blood, collected on day 0 of AZD1222 vaccination. CDR3 nucleotide sequence: TGTGCCAGCAGCTTGCGGGGGCCCTCAAACAATGAGCAGTTCTTC. This translates into CASSLRGPSNNEQFF.